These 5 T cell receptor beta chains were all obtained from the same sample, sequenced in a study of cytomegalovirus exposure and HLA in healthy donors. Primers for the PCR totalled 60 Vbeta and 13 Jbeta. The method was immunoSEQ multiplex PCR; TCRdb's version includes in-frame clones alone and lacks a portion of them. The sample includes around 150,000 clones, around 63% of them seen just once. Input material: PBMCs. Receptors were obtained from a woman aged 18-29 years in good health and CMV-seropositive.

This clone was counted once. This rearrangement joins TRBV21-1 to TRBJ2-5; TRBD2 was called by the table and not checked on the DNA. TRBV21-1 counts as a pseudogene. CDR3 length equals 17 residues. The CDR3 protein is CASSKRGCLTIQETQYF. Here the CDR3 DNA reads TGTGCCAGCAGCAAGCGGGGCTGCCTGACGATCCAAGAGACCCAGTACTTC.

CDR3 sequence (DNA): TGTGCCAGCAGTATCCGGACAGGGGGTCGTCGAGAGCAGTACTTC. The encoded protein is CASSIRTGGRREQYF. V usage is TRBV28 and J usage is TRBJ2-7; 10 nucleotides match TRBD1. CDR1 MDHEN and CDR2 SYDVKM come from the germline V gene. This CDR3 is 15 amino acids long. Trimming took 5 bases from V and 7 from J; bases not matched to a gene: 11. Combining the CDR3 with reference TRBV28 and TRBJ2-7 gives the whole variable domain DVKVTQSSRYLVKRTGEKVFLECVQDMDHENMFWYRQDPGLGLRLIYFSYDVKMKEKGDIPEGYSVSREKKERFSLILESASTNQTSMYLCASSIRTGGRREQYFGPGTRLTVT.

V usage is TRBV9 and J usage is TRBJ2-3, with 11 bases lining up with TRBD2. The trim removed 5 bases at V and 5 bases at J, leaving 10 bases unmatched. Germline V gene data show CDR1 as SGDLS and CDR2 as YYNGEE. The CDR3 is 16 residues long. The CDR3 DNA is TGTGCCAGCAGTGGGGACGGGCTAGCGGGAGGAGATACGCAGTATTTT. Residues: CASSGDGLAGGDTQYF.

CDR3 in DNA: TGTGCCAGCAGCTTGGTGGCGGCCGAGCAGTACTTC. Translated, it gives CASSLVAAEQYF. This chain connects TRBV5-5 to TRBJ2-7; D unresolved. CDR1 SGHKS and CDR2 YYEKEE come from the germline V gene (reference sequence). This CDR3 has 12 amino acids. The V and J ends lost 0 bases and 6 bases respectively, with 7 bases between them.

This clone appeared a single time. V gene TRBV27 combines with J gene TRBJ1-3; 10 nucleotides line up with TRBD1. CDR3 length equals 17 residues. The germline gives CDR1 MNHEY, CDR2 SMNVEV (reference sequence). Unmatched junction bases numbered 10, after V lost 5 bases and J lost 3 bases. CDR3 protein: CASSPLAGTGVGNTIYF. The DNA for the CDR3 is TGTGCCAGCAGTCCGTTAGCCGGGACAGGGGTTGGAAACACCATATATTTT.